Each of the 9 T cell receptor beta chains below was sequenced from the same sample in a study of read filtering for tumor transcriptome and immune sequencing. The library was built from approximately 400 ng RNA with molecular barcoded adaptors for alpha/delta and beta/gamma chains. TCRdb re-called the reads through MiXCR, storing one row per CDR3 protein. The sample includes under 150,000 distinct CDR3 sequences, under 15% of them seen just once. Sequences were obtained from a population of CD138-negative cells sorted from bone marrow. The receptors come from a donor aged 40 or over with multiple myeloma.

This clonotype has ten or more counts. CDR3 coding DNA: TGTGCCAGCAGGGTCCTGGCCAACCCCTACAATGAGCAGTTCTTC. Residues: CASRVLANPYNEQFF. The chain carries TRBV7-8 and TRBJ2-1, with D uncertain. The V gene's germline CDR1 is SGHVS and CDR2 FQNEAQ. The CDR3 contains 15 residues. V dropped 6 bases and J dropped 2 bases, with 14 bases sitting between them.

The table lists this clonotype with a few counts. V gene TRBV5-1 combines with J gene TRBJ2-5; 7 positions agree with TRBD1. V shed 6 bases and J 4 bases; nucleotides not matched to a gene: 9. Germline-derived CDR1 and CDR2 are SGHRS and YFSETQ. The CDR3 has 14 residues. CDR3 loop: CASTWTGGGETQYF. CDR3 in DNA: TGCGCCAGCACCTGGACAGGCGGTGGAGAGACCCAGTACTTC.

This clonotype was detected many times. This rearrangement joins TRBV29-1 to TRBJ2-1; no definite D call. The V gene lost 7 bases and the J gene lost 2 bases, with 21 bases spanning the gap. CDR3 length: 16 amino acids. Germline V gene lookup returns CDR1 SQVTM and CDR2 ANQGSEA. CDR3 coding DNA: TGCAGCGCCGCTATAGGCAGACAACCTCCCTACAATGAGCAGTTCTTC. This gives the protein CSAAIGRQPPYNEQFF.

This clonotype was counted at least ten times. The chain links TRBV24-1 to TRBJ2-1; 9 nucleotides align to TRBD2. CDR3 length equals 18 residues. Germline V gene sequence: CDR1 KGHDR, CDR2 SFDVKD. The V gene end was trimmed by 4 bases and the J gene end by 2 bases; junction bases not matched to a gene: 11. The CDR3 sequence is CATSEVVTSSGAYNEQFF. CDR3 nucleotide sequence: TGTGCCACCAGTGAGGTGGTCACCTCTAGCGGGGCCTACAATGAGCAGTTCTTC.

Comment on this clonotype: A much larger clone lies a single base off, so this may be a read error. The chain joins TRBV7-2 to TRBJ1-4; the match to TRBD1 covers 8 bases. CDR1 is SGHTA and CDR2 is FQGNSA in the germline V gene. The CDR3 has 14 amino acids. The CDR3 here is CASSLDRGGEKPFF. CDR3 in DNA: TGTGCCAGCAGCCTTGACAGGGGAGGCGAAAAACCGTTTTTT. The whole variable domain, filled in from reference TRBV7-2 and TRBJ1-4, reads GAGVSQSPSNKVTEKGKDVELRCDPISGHTALYWYRQSLGQGLEFLIYFQGNSAPDKSGLPSDRFSAERTGGSVSTLTIQRTQQEDSAVYLCASSLDRGGEKPFFGSGTQLSVL.

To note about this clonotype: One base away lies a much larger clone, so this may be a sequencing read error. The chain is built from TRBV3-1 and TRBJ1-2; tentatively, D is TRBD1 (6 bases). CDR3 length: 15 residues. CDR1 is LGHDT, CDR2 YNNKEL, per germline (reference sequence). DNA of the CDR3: TGTGCCAGCAGCCGCCTCCCGGGACAAAACTATGGCTACGCCTTC. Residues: CASSRLPGQNYGYAF.

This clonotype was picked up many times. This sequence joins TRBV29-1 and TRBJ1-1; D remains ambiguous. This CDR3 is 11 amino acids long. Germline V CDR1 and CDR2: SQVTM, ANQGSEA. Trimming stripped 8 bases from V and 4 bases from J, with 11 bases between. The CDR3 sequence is CSIPGRTEAFF. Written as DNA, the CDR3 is TGCAGCATCCCCGGCCGCACTGAAGCTTTCTTT.

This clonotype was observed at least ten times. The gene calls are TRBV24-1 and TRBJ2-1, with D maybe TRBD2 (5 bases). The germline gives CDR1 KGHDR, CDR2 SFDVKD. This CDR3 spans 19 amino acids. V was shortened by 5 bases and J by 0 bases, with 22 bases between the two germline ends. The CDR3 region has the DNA TGTGCCACCAGTGGACCAACACTAGTGCACGCGAGCTCCTACAATGAGCAGTTCTTC. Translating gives CATSGPTLVHASSYNEQFF.

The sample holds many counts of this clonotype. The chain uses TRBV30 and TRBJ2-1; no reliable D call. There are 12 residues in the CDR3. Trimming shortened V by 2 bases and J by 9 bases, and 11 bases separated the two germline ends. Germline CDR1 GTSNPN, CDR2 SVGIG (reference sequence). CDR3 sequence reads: CAWSLSRSEQFF. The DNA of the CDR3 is TGTGCCTGGAGTCTCTCTCGAAGTGAGCAGTTCTTC.